The 13 T cell receptor beta chains presented below share a single source sample, sequenced in a study of shared clonotypes between healthy human individuals. Sequencing used immunoSEQ multiplex PCR; TCRdb keeps in-frame clones, though not all of them. The sample holds 2,100,000 or so clones; 90% to 97% are singletons and the top ten take roughly 0.13%. The sequencing input was naive CD4+ T cells sorted from blood. Subset meaning: CD45RA+ positively selected. All receptors come from a man between 18 and 29 years old in good health.

This chain connects TRBV9 to TRBJ1-1; 7 bases line up with TRBD1. The CDR3 totals 16 residues. CDR1 is SGDLS and CDR2 is YYNGEE in the germline V gene. J was trimmed by 3 bases and V by 4 bases; bases with no gene match: 12. The CDR3 protein is CASSSRGGYLDTEAFF. The CDR3 nucleotides read TGTGCCAGCAGCTCAAGAGGGGGCTATCTGGACACTGAAGCTTTCTTT.

The chain has TRBV5-1 and TRBJ1-2; TRBD1 matches 7 bases. The CDR3 totals 15 residues. The trim removed 1 base at V and 4 bases at J, leaving 7 bases unmatched. Germline CDR1 reads SGHRS; CDR2 reads YFSETQ. The CDR3 DNA sequence: TGCGCCAGCAGCTTGACGGGGACAGACATCTATGGCTACACCTTC. Protein sequence: CASSLTGTDIYGYTF.

J is TRBJ2-7 and V is TRBV19, with 7 bases matching TRBD1. The V segment lost 4 bases and the J segment 3 bases; nucleotides outside the gene matches: 9. This CDR3 contains 15 residues. CDR1 and CDR2 (germline): LNHDA, SQIVND (reference sequence). CDR3: CASSTQGILNYEQYF. CDR3 nucleotides: TGTGCCAGTAGTACACAGGGGATCCTGAACTACGAGCAGTACTTC.

The chain recombines TRBV5-8 with TRBJ1-5; possible D gene TRBD1, 5 bases. Germline values: CDR1 SGHTS, CDR2 YDEGEE. CDR3 length: 15 amino acids. With 3 bases removed from V and 0 bases from J, the gap between germline ends came to 10 bases. The CDR3 protein is CASSSPGHSNQPQHF. CDR3 coding DNA: TGTGCCAGCAGCTCACCAGGGCATAGCAATCAGCCCCAGCATTTT.

The chain links TRBV5-6 to TRBJ2-5, with 10 bases aligning to TRBD2. Germline trimming cut 1 base from V and 7 bases from J; bases unmatched to any gene: 13. The germline CDR1 and CDR2 sequences are SGHDT and YYEEEE. This CDR3 comprises 17 residues. DNA for the CDR3: TGTGCCAGCAGCTTGTTACCGGGACTAGCGCTTGCTGGGACCCAGTACTTC. It specifies CASSLLPGLALAGTQYF.

The CDR3: CASSAGQSSSGANVLTF. The CDR3 coding sequence is TGTGCCAGCAGTGCGGGACAGTCCTCTTCTGGGGCCAACGTCCTGACTTTC. This chain uses TRBV27 with TRBJ2-6; D perhaps matches TRBD1 (7 bases). This CDR3 spans 17 amino acids. Trimming removed 5 bases at V and 1 base at J, with 15 bases between. Germline CDR1 MNHEY, CDR2 SMNVEV (reference sequence). Combining the CDR3 with reference TRBV27 and TRBJ2-6 gives the whole variable domain EAQVTQNPRYLITVTGKKLTVTCSQNMNHEYMSWYRQDPGLGLRQIYYSMNVEVTDKGDVPEGYKVSRKEKRNFPLILESPSPNQTSLYFCASSAGQSSSGANVLTFGAGSRLTVL.

The V call is TRBV27, the J call TRBJ2-6; 7 nucleotides agree with TRBD1. The CDR3 covers 15 residues. Germline values: CDR1 MNHEY, CDR2 SMNVEV (reference sequence). V lost 3 bases and J lost 2; bases outside the gene matches: 1. CDR3 protein: CASSFTGAGANVLTF. The CDR3 nucleotides are TGTGCCAGCAGTTTTACAGGGGCTGGGGCCAACGTCCTGACTTTC. Based on the CDR3 plus reference TRBV27 and TRBJ2-6, the full variable domain is EAQVTQNPRYLITVTGKKLTVTCSQNMNHEYMSWYRQDPGLGLRQIYYSMNVEVTDKGDVPEGYKVSRKEKRNFPLILESPSPNQTSLYFCASSFTGAGANVLTFGAGSRLTVL.

This clone appeared once. The rearrangement uses TRBV2 and TRBJ2-2; D possibly corresponds to TRBD2 (6 bases). V lost 8 bases and J lost 4, with 17 bases in between. Germline V gives CDR1 SNHLY, CDR2 FYNNEI. The CDR3 loop spans 15 amino acids. CDR3 DNA sequence: TGTGCCAGCGCAGAGACTAGAGGTCTCACCGGGGAGCTGTTTTTT. Translated, it gives CASAETRGLTGELFF.

The V gene is TRBV27, the J gene TRBJ2-3; 8 bases line up with TRBD2. This CDR3 contains 14 residues. Germline-derived CDR1 and CDR2 are MNHEY and SMNVEV (reference sequence). With V trimmed by 8 bases and J by 7 bases, 11 bases remained unmatched. The CDR3, as DNA: TGTGCCAGCTTTCGGACTAGCAGGCAAAATACGCAGTATTTT. This codes for CASFRTSRQNTQYF.

A single count supports this clone. The gene calls are TRBV30 and TRBJ1-4; D gene unclear. Germline V lookup: CDR1 GTSNPN, CDR2 SVGIG (reference sequence). CDR3 size: 14 residues. V lost 5 bases, J lost 2 bases, and 12 bases lay in between. CDR3 residues: CAWVQQWTNEKLFF. DNA for the CDR3: TGTGCCTGGGTCCAACAGTGGACTAATGAAAAACTGTTTTTT.

The chain carries TRBV5-6 and TRBJ2-1; 7 bases match TRBD2. V gave up 4 bases and J gave up 9 bases; unmatched junction bases: 7. Germline CDR1 reads SGHDT; CDR2 reads YYEEEE. The CDR3 is made up of 13 amino acids. The CDR3 DNA follows: TGTGCCAGCAGCCGCGGACTAGTTAGTGAGCAGTTCTTC. Amino acids: CASSRGLVSEQFF.

The chain combines TRBV2 with TRBJ1-1, with a weak D call TRBD1 (6 bases). V shed 2 bases and J shed 5 bases, with 9 bases lying between them. Germline CDR1 is SNHLY and CDR2 is FYNNEI. The CDR3 has 13 amino acids. The DNA for the CDR3 is TGTGCCAGCAGTGAACAGGGGACTACTGAAGCTTTCTTT. It yields the protein CASSEQGTTEAFF.

The genes are TRBV4-3 and TRBJ2-7; 14 nucleotides agree with TRBD2. CDR3 length equals 20 residues. The V gene's germline CDR1 is LGHNA and CDR2 YSLEER. J was trimmed by 3 bases and V by 1 base; bases with no gene match: 14. DNA for the CDR3: TGCGCCAGCAGCCAAGGACTAGCGGGAGGGCTTATAGGGACTCGCTACGAGCAGTACTTC. Its protein product is CASSQGLAGGLIGTRYEQYF.